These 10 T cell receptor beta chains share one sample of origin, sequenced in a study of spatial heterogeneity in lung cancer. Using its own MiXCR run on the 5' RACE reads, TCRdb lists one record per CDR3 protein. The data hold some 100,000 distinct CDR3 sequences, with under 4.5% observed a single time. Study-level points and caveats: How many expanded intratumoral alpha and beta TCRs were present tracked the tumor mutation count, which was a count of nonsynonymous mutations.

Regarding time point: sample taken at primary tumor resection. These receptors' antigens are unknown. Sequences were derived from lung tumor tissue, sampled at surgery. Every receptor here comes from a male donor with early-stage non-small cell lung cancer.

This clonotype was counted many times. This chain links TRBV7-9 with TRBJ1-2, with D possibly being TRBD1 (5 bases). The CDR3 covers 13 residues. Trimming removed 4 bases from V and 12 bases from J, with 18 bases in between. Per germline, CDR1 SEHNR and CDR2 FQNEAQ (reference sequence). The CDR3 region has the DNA TGTGCCAGCAGCTCACGCGGGGGTAACGTCAACACCTTC. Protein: CASSSRGGNVNTF.

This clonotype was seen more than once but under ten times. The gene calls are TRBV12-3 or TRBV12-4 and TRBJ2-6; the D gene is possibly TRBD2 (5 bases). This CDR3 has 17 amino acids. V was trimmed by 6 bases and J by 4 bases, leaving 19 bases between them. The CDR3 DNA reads TGTGCCAGCAGGAACCACGGACTGTTTGACGGGGCCAACGTCCTGACTTTC. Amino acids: CASRNHGLFDGANVLTF.

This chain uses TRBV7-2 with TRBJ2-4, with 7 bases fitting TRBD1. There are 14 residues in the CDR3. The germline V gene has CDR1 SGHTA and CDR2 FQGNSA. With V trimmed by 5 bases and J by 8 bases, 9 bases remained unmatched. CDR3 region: CASSARRQGDIQYF. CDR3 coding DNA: TGTGCCAGCAGCGCTAGGAGGCAGGGGGACATTCAGTACTTC.

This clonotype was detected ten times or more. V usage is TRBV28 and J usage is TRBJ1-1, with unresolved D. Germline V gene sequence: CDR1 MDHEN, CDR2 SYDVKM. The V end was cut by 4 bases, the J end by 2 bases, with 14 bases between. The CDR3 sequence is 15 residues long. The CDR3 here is CASSSPLGPNTEAFF. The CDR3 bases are TGTGCCAGCAGTTCTCCCCTGGGCCCCAACACTGAAGCTTTCTTT.

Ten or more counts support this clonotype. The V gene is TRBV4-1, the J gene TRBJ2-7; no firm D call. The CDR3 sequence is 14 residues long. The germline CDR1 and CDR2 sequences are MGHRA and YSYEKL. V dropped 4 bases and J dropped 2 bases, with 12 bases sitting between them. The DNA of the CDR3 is TGCGCCAGCAGCCGAGGCGAGAACACCTACGAGCAGTACTTC. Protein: CASSRGENTYEQYF.

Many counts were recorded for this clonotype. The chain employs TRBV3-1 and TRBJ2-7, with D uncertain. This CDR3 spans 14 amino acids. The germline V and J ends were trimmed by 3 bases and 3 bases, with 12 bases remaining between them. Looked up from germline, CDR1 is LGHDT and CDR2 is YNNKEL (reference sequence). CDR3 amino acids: CASSQYSGNYEQYF. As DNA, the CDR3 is TGTGCCAGCAGCCAGTATTCGGGCAACTACGAGCAGTACTTC.

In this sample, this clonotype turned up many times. CDR3 residues: CASSAGTSGRAGELFF. CDR3 coding DNA: TGTGCCAGCAGCGCCGGGACTAGCGGGAGGGCCGGGGAGCTGTTTTTT. V gene TRBV2 combines with J gene TRBJ2-2; the match to TRBD2 covers 16 bases. V was clipped by 6 bases and J by 6 bases; unmatched bases: 4. The CDR3 consists of 16 residues. From germline, CDR1 is SNHLY and CDR2 FYNNEI.

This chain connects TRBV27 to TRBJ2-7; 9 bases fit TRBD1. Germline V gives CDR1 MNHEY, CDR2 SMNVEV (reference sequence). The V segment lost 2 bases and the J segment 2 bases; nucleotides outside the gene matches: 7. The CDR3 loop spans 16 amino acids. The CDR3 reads CASSLRSRTGAYEQYF. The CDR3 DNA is TGTGCCAGCAGTTTAAGGTCTCGGACAGGGGCCTACGAGCAGTACTTC.

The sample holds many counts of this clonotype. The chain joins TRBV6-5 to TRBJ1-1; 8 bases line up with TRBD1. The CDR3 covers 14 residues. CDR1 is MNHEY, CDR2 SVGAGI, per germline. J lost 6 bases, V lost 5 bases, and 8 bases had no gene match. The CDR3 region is CASSATGGRPEAFF. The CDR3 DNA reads TGTGCCAGCAGTGCAACAGGGGGGAGACCTGAAGCTTTCTTT.

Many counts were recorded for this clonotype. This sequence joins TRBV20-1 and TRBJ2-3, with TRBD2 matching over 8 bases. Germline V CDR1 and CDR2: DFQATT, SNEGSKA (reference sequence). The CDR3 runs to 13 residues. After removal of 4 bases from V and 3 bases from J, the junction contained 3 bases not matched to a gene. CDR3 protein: CSATTSATDTQYF. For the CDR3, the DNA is TGCAGTGCTACGACTAGCGCGACAGATACGCAGTATTTT.